The rows below give T cell receptor beta chains drawn from one sample of a study of shared clonotypes between healthy human individuals. The method was immunoSEQ multiplex PCR; TCRdb's version includes in-frame clones alone and lacks a portion of them. The sample contains about 2.3 million clones, 92% of which appear only once. The sequenced material came from naive CD4+ T cells from PBMCs. The receptors derive from a man younger than 35 in good health. Some clones in this sample may be carry-over from other donors' samples. CDR3s include the opening cysteine and the closing phenylalanine or tryptophan. D genes are given only for firm matches. Expanded clones get a size class; other rows say once, few or many, or leave the size out.

TRBD1	TRBJ1-3	NA	TRBV5-6	TGTGCCAGCAGCCTTCGGACAGGCCTCTCTGGAAACACCATATATTTT	CASSLRTGLSGNTIYF
TRBD1	TRBJ2-5	NA	TRBV29-1	TGCAGCGTTGATACAGGGGGCGGAGAGACCCAGTACTTC	CSVDTGGGETQYF
TRBD1	TRBJ1-2	once	TRBV4-3	TGCGCCAGCAGCCAGCTGCAGGGGGGCCCCTATGGCTACACCTTC	CASSQLQGGPYGYTF
NA	TRBJ1-4	NA	TRBV28	TGTGCCAGCAGTAACCGGGGAGGGCGGAGGGAAAAACTGTTTTTT	CASSNRGGRREKLFF
NA	TRBJ2-7	NA	TRBV29-1	TGCAGCGCGAGGACGTCCCTATCCGCAGGGTTCTCTTACGAGCAGTACTTC	CSARTSLSAGFSYEQYF
TRBD1	TRBJ2-2	NA	TRBV19	TGTGCCAGTAGTATTCCCGGGACAGCGAACACCGGGGAGCTGTTTTTT	CASSIPGTANTGELFF
NA	TRBJ2-5	NA	TRBV7-3	TGTGCCAGCAGCTTAACGTCCGGAGCACAAGAGACCCAGTACTTC	CASSLTSGAQETQYF
TRBD1	TRBJ2-5	NA	TRBV5-1	TGCGCCAGCAGCCCACAGGGGGCGCGGGAGACCCAGTACTTC	CASSPQGARETQYF
NA	TRBJ1-1	NA	TRBV6-1	TGTGCCATCCTGGGCGGCCATGAAGCTTTCTTT	CAILGGHEAFF
TRBD1	TRBJ1-5	few	TRBV6-1	TGTGCCAGCAGTGGGGGACAGGGCGGGGGTCAGCCCCAGCATTTT	CASSGGQGGGQPQHF
NA	TRBJ1-5	NA	TRBV6-6	TGTGCCAGCAGCTCAGTAAATAGCAATCAGCCCCAGCATTTT	CASSSVNSNQPQHF
NA	TRBJ1-1	NA	TRBV5-1	TGCGCCAGCAGCATTGGTGTAGCCAGCACTGAAGCTTTCTTT	CASSIGVASTEAFF
NA	TRBJ2-6	NA	TRBV21-1	TGTGCCAGCAGCAAATGGAGGGCGGGGGCTGGGGCCAACGTCCTGACTTTC	CASSKWRAGAGANVLTF
NA	TRBJ2-3	NA	TRBV28	TGTGCCAGCAGGGGGGGACTCTCCACAGATACGCAGTATTTT	CASRGGLSTDTQYF
NA	TRBJ1-4	NA	TRBV28	TGTGCCAGCAGTACGGACCCCGGAGGGTATGAAAAACTGTTTTTT	CASSTDPGGYEKLFF
TRBD1	TRBJ2-2	NA	TRBV7-3	TGTGCCAGCAGCCGAGTGACAGGGGCCGGGGAGCTGTTTTTT	CASSRVTGAGELFF
TRBD2	TRBJ2-1	NA	TRBV9	TGTGCCAGCAGCGTAGGGGGTAGCGGGAGTTGGAATGAGCAGTTCTTC	CASSVGGSGSWNEQFF